These 5 T cell receptor beta chains originate from one sample sequenced in a study of CD8+CD57+ T cells in acquired aplastic anemia. Patients chosen for sequencing had CD8+CD57+ cells that had expanded, as shown by flow cytometry. TCR beta VDJ and CDR3 profiling used genomic DNA as template. TCRdb used MiXCR to reprocess the reads, holding one entry per CDR3 protein. The sample has about 200,000 distinct CDR3 sequences, around 49% seen once. The sequenced material came from sorted CD4+, CD8+, or CD8+CD57+ T cells (not recorded which) from PBMCs. The receptors were sampled from a human donor with aplastic anemia.

This clonotype was recorded at least ten times. The rearrangement uses TRBV12-3 or TRBV12-4 and TRBJ2-3, with TRBD2 matching 9 bases. This CDR3 region has 13 residues. V shed 11 bases and J 4 bases; nucleotides not matched to a gene: 7. The CDR3 protein is CALGGGEADTQYF. Written as DNA, the CDR3 is TGTGCCTTGGGCGGGGGGGAGGCAGATACGCAGTATTTT.

The rearrangement uses TRBV19 and TRBJ2-7; TRBD1 might be the D (5 bases). Trimming cost V 5 bases and J 2 bases, with 16 bases left between them. Germline V lookup: CDR1 LNHDA, CDR2 SQIVND (reference sequence). This CDR3 is 15 amino acids long. CDR3 loop: CASSAFRVGTYEQYF. The CDR3 DNA is TGTGCCAGTAGTGCATTCAGGGTTGGAACCTACGAGCAGTACTTC.

V gene TRBV27 combines with J gene TRBJ2-5; the match to TRBD1 covers 7 bases. The CDR3 has 15 residues. V lost 6 bases to trimming and J lost 10 bases; unmatched junction nucleotides: 17. Per germline, CDR1 MNHEY and CDR2 SMNVEV (reference sequence). CDR3: CASRPTGSIGMNQYF. The CDR3 DNA sequence: TGTGCCAGCAGGCCGACAGGGTCCATCGGAATGAACCAGTACTTC.

Of note for this clonotype: One end of the junction does not line up with germline, which may come from a read error. The rearrangement uses TRBV25-1 and TRBJ2-3, with a possible D match to TRBD1 (5 bases). The germline gives CDR1 MGHDK, CDR2 SYGVNS. This CDR3 has 12 residues. In nucleotides, the CDR3 is TGTGCCAGCAGCTTGGACACAGATATGCAGTATTTT. Translated: CASSLDTDMQYF. The full variable domain, with the rest looked up from reference TRBV25-1 and TRBJ2-3, is EADIYQTPRYLVIGTGKKITLECSQTMGHDKMYWYQQDPGMELHLIHYSYGVNSTEKGDLSSESTVSRIRTEHFPLTLESARPSHTSQYLCASSLDTDMQYFGPGTRLTVL.

This clonotype is a singleton in its sample. The gene calls are TRBV12-3 or TRBV12-4 and TRBJ1-2; D perhaps matches TRBD1 (5 bases). The CDR3 runs to 13 residues. V was clipped by 7 bases and J by 8 bases, with 17 bases between them. CDR3 DNA sequence: TGTGCCAGCACGTCCTTGCGGGGCGACGGCTACACCTTC. Its translation is CASTSLRGDGYTF.